This TCR beta chain came from a study of blood T cell repertoires in COVID-19. About the research overall: The samples span acute and convalescent COVID-19 from the United States, Italy and Spain. The analysed material was cDNA or gDNA that came from T cells, B-cell-depleted T cells, or PBMCs.

Per the original data handling: Amplification of reference gene primers provided the estimated nucleated cell counts. Here immunoSEQ multiplex PCR was the method, and the copy in TCRdb shows in-frame clones only, minus some. That table is the source of V, J and clone size, and D and trimming were worked out from the DNA. The sample has 84,000 or so clones, approximately 86% seen once; the top ten hold 12%. The CDR3 is 14 amino acids. The V and J ends lost 6 bases and 1 base respectively, with 13 bases between them. Looked up from germline, CDR1 is MNHEY and CDR2 is SVGAGI. The sample was peripheral blood. This TCR was recovered from a woman in her 70s with active or convalescent COVID-19. The chain carries TRBV6-5 and TRBJ2-7; the D is unclear. CDR3 region: CASRPGRWSYEQYF. The CDR3 coding sequence is TGTGCCAGCAGACCCGGCAGGTGGTCCTACGAGCAGTACTTC.